This T cell receptor beta chain was captured in a study of blood T cell repertoires in COVID-19. Study processing details: It was from reference gene primer amplification that nucleated cell counts were estimated. Assay: immunoSEQ multiplex PCR; the TCRdb copy retains only in-frame clones and omits some. V and J calls and clone size are copied from that table; D and trimming were computed from the DNA. The data show 300,000 to 350,000 clones, with about nine tenths seen just once and about 6.7% held by the top ten. Trimming took 6 bases from V and 8 from J; bases not matched to a gene: 10. The V gene's germline CDR1 is SEHNR and CDR2 FQNEAQ (reference sequence). The CDR3 totals 15 residues.

The receptor was derived from a woman in her seventies with COVID-19, enrolled during active disease. The specimen was peripheral blood. This sequence joins TRBV7-9 and TRBJ2-4, with 10 bases matching TRBD1. The CDR3 DNA follows: TGTGCCAGCAGTTCTGACAGGGGGCCGGGGGACATTCAGTACTTC. This gives the protein CASSSDRGPGDIQYF.